These 8 T cell receptor beta chains share one sample of origin, sequenced in a study of beta chain features in type 1 diabetes. All of the isolated RNA was reverse transcribed, so expressed TCRB transcripts were sequenced. TCRdb's table, derived via immunoSEQ multiplex PCR, lists solely in-frame clones and lacks some. This table has 300,000 to 350,000 clones, approximately 14% appearing once. The sequencing sample was made of central memory CD4+ T cells from blood. Every receptor here comes from a young man in good health.

The rearrangement joins TRBV7-8 to TRBJ1-1; unclear D gene. The germline V gene has CDR1 SGHVS and CDR2 FQNEAQ. CDR3 length: 12 residues. V lost 1 base, J lost 4 bases, and 4 bases lay in between. The CDR3 DNA sequence: TGTGCCAGCAGCTTAGTCCTCACTGAAGCTTTCTTT. Its translation: CASSLVLTEAFF.

This CDR3 is CASRQGATGELFF. The CDR3, as DNA: TGTGCCAGCCGGCAGGGGGCCACCGGGGAGCTGTTTTTT. V and J are TRBV9 and TRBJ2-2; 8 bases line up with TRBD1. The junction had 3 bases not matched to a gene; V was cut back by 7 bases and J by 4 bases. Germline CDR1 is SGDLS and CDR2 is YYNGEE. This CDR3 comprises 13 residues.

This clone was recorded a few times. The rearrangement links TRBV19 to TRBJ1-5; TRBD1 aligns across 7 bases. Per germline, CDR1 LNHDA and CDR2 SQIVND (reference sequence). V dropped 7 bases and J dropped 2; count of bases not matched to a gene: 8. The CDR3 is 15 residues long. Written as DNA, the CDR3 is TGTGCCAGTACAAGACAGGGTCGAGGCAATCAGCCCCAGCATTTT. Translated: CASTRQGRGNQPQHF. The whole variable domain, filled in from reference TRBV19 and TRBJ1-5, reads DGGITQSPKYLFRKEGQNVTLSCEQNLNHDAMYWYRQDPGQGLRLIYYSQIVNDFQKGDIAEGYSVSREKKESFPLTVTSAQKNPTAFYLCASTRQGRGNQPQHFGDGTRLSIL.

This clone has just a few counts. The chain carries TRBV5-1 and TRBJ2-3; TRBD2 aligns across 7 bases. The CDR3 is 15 amino acids. Germline lookup yields CDR1 SGHRS and CDR2 YFSETQ. The ends lost 7 bases at V and 0 bases at J; junction bases unmatched: 8. The CDR3 DNA reads TGCGCCAGCCGACCTAGCGGTGCTAGCACAGATACGCAGTATTTT. This translates into CASRPSGASTDTQYF.

The table lists this clone with a few counts. The chain uses TRBV25-1 and TRBJ1-2; 7 bases are a match to TRBD1. Germline assignment: CDR1 MGHDK and CDR2 SYGVNS. The V gene end was trimmed by 3 bases and the J gene end by 4 bases; junction bases not matched to a gene: 8. This CDR3 contains 15 residues. The CDR3 region is CASSDKRGRGYGYTF. CDR3 nucleotide sequence: TGTGCCAGCAGTGATAAGAGGGGGCGGGGCTATGGCTACACCTTC.

The chain's CDR3 is CAWSVGENSPLHF. CDR3 sequence (DNA): TGTGCCTGGAGTGTAGGGGAAAATTCACCCCTCCACTTT. The chain carries TRBV30 and TRBJ1-6, with a tentative D call TRBD1 (5 bases). V was clipped by 0 bases and J by 7 bases, with 7 bases between them. There are 13 residues in the CDR3. Germline CDR1 is GTSNPN and CDR2 is SVGIG (reference sequence).

This clone was seen only a few times. The chain links TRBV5-4 to TRBJ2-1; TRBD2 agrees at 10 bases. This CDR3 region has 16 residues. Germline V CDR1 and CDR2: SGHNT, YYREEE (reference sequence). The junction had 4 bases not matched to a gene; V was cut back by 2 bases and J by 2 bases. CDR3 sequence (DNA): TGTGCCAGCAGCTTAGCGGGGGGGTTCCCCTACAATGAGCAGTTCTTC. Translating it yields CASSLAGGFPYNEQFF. The whole variable domain, remainder taken from reference TRBV5-4 and TRBJ2-1, is ETGVTQSPTHLIKTRGQQVTLRCSSQSGHNTVSWYQQALGQGPQFIFQYYREEENGRGNFPPRFSGLQFPNYSSELNVNALELDDSALYLCASSLAGGFPYNEQFFGPGTRLTVL.

The chain links TRBV30 to TRBJ2-3, with D perhaps given as TRBD1 or TRBD2 (5 bases each). Germline V gene lookup returns CDR1 GTSNPN and CDR2 SVGIG (reference sequence). The V and J ends lost 1 base and 4 bases respectively, with 12 bases between them. This CDR3 has 14 amino acids. Written as DNA, the CDR3 is TGTGCCTGGAGTGGAGGGGAAGTAGCAGATACGCAGTATTTT. This translates into CAWSGGEVADTQYF.